These T cell receptor beta chains were read from a single sample in a study of T-cell reconstitution after alpha-beta-depleted transplantation in children. TCRdb reprocessed the PCR reads with MiXCR, giving one entry per CDR3 protein. The sample has some 840,000 distinct CDR3 sequences; about 16% are singletons. The sample was PBMCs, mostly from graft donor cells, taken 360 days after TCRalphabeta/CD19-depleted stem cell transplant. These receptors originate from a male patient under 18 who had a stem cell transplant for acute lymphoblastic leukemia, so the T cells may come from the graft donor. The CDR3 runs from the conserved cysteine through the conserved F or W. D genes are given only for firm matches. The size of a clone is reported for some rows only, either as once, few or many, or as a class for expanded clones.

V	D	size	J	DNA	CDR3
TRBV9	.	.	TRBJ2-1	TGTGCCAGCAGCGTAGGATCTGGTATGACTGAGCAGTTCTTC	CASSVGSGMTEQFF
TRBV6-5	.	few	TRBJ2-6	TGTGCCAGCAGTTACTTTCGGGGGCGCGCTGGGGCCAACGTCCTGACTTTC	CASSYFRGRAGANVLTF
TRBV5-1	.	many	TRBJ1-1	TGCGCCAGCAGCTTCGTGACAGGAATGAACACTGAAGCTTTCTTT	CASSFVTGMNTEAFF
TRBV5-4	TRBD2	.	TRBJ2-5	TGTGCCAGCAGCACGGGACTAGATATGGAGACCCAGTACTTC	CASSTGLDMETQYF
TRBV29-1	.	few	TRBJ2-1	TGCAGCGTTGAGCGTTTACTAGAACGGTCCTACAATGAGCAGTTCTTC	CSVERLLERSYNEQFF
TRBV6-2/TRBV6-3	.	few	TRBJ1-1	TGTGCCAGCCGTCTCTGGGGGGTTGAAGCTTTCTTT	CASRLWGVEAFF
TRBV20-1	TRBD2	many	TRBJ2-5	TGCAGTGCTAGAGATGGGGGGGGGTCTTCCGAGACCCAGTACTTC	CSARDGGGSSETQYF
TRBV20-1	TRBD2	.	TRBJ2-3	TGCTGTGCTAGCGGTGCGGGGGGTTCGGTGAGCACAGATACGCAGTATTTT	CCASGAGGSVSTDTQYF
TRBV6-5	TRBD2	many	TRBJ2-1	TGTGCCAGCAGTTTACTAGCGGGAACCAATGAGCAGTTCTTC	CASSLLAGTNEQFF
TRBV29-1	TRBD2	.	TRBJ2-1	TGCAGCGTTGGGACTAGCGGTGGCCACAATGAGCAGTTCTTC	CSVGTSGGHNEQFF
TRBV10-1	TRBD2	once	TRBJ2-3	TGCGCCAGCAGTGAGACCGGGACTAGCGAGTTAGATACGCAGTATTTT	CASSETGTSELDTQYF
TRBV5-1	.	many	TRBJ2-1	TGTGCCAGCAGTCCTCAGTCCTACAATGAGCAGTTCTTC	CASSPQSYNEQFF
TRBV5-1	TRBD2	many	TRBJ2-1	TGCGCCACCCGAACAGGGACTAGCGGCAATGAGCAGTTCTTC	CATRTGTSGNEQFF
TRBV5-1	TRBD1	few	TRBJ1-2	TGCGCCAGCAGCCATACCGGGACAGGGTCCAACTATGGCTACACCTTC	CASSHTGTGSNYGYTF
TRBV12-3/TRBV12-4	.	.	TRBJ2-5	TGTGCCAGCAGCTATACTAGCTTGGAGACCCAGTACTTC	CASSYTSLETQYF